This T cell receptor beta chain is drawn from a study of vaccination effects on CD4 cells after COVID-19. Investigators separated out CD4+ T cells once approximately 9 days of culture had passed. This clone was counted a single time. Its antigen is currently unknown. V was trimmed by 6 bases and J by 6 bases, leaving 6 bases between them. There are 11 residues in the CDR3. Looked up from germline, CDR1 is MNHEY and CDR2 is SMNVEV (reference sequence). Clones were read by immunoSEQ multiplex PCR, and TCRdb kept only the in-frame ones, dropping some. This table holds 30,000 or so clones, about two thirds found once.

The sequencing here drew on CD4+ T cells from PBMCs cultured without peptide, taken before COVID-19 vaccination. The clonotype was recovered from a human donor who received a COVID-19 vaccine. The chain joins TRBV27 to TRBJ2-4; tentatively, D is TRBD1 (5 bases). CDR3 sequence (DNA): TGTGCCAGCAGAGGGGCAAACATTCAGTACTTC. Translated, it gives CASRGANIQYF.